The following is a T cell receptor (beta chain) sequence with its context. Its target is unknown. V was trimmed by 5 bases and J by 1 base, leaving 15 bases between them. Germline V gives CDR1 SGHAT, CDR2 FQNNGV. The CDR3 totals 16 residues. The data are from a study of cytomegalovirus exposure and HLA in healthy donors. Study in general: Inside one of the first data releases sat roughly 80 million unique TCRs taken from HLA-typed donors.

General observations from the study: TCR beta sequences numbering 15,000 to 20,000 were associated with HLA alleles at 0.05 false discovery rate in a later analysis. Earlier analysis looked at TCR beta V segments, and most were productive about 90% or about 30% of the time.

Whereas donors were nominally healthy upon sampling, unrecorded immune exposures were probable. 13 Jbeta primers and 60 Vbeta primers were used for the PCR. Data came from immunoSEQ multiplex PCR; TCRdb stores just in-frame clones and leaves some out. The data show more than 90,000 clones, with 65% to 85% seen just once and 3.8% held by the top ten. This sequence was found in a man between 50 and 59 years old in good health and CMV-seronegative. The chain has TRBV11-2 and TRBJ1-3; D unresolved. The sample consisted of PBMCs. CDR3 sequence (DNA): TGTGCCAGCAGCAAAGAGCCGGGGAGATCTGGAAACACCATATATTTT. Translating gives CASSKEPGRSGNTIYF. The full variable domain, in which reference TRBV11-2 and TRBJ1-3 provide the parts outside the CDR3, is EAGVAQSPRYKIIEKRQSVAFWCNPISGHATLYWYQQILGQGPKLLIQFQNNGVVDDSQLPKDRFSAERLKGVDSTLKIQPAKLEDSAVYLCASSKEPGRSGNTIYFGEGSWLTVV.